Listed below are T cell receptor beta chains from one sample, sequenced in a study of shared clonotypes between healthy human individuals. TCRdb's table, derived via immunoSEQ multiplex PCR, lists solely in-frame clones and lacks some. The table records approximately 2.1 million clones, 93% of them present only once. Material for sequencing was naive CD4+ T cells from PBMCs. The receptors were gathered from a man between 18 and 29 years old in good health. Some clones in this sample may be carry-over from other donors' samples. The CDR3 runs from the conserved cysteine through the conserved F or W. The order of the fields is clone size, J gene, V gene, D gene, CDR3 DNA, CDR3 protein. The D gene is left open where the match is weak. Expanded clones get a size class; other rows say once, few or many, or leave the size out.

size: NA; J: TRBJ2-2; V: TRBV28; D: TRBD1; DNA: TGTGCCAGCAGGACATCCTTAGGACAGGGTCGTAGCACCGGGGAGCTGTTTTTT; CDR3: CASRTSLGQGRSTGELFF
size: NA; J: TRBJ1-1; V: TRBV6-5; D: NA; DNA: TGTGCCAGCAGATTGGGCTCGGCGAACACTGAAGCTTTCTTT; CDR3: CASRLGSANTEAFF
size: NA; J: TRBJ2-1; V: TRBV19; D: NA; DNA: TGTGCCAGTAGTATCGCGGGAAGCAATGAGCAGTTCTTC; CDR3: CASSIAGSNEQFF
size: NA; J: TRBJ1-1; V: TRBV7-2; D: NA; DNA: TGTGCCAGCAGCTTAGACGGAACGAACACTGAAGCTTTCTTT; CDR3: CASSLDGTNTEAFF
size: NA; J: TRBJ1-1; V: TRBV28; D: NA; DNA: TGTGCCAGCCGTATCACGGGGGGCTTTCGAGGAACTGAAGCTTTCTTT; CDR3: CASRITGGFRGTEAFF
size: once; J: TRBJ1-4; V: TRBV18; D: NA; DNA: TGTGCCAGCTCACCATTAGTCACTGAAAAACTGTTTTTT; CDR3: CASSPLVTEKLFF
size: NA; J: TRBJ2-7; V: TRBV27; D: NA; DNA: TGTGCCAGCAGCCTGCTAGGGGGAGAAGCCAACGAGCAGTACTTC; CDR3: CASSLLGGEANEQYF
size: NA; J: TRBJ2-1; V: TRBV29-1; D: TRBD2; DNA: TGCAGCGTAAGCGGGAGGGCCTACAATGAGCAGTTCTTC; CDR3: CSVSGRAYNEQFF
size: NA; J: TRBJ1-5; V: TRBV10-3; D: NA; DNA: TGTGCCATCATCAACAGGGACGAAGGCCAGCCCCAGCATTTT; CDR3: CAIINRDEGQPQHF
size: NA; J: TRBJ2-7; V: TRBV21-1; D: NA; DNA: TGTGCCAGCAACCTCAACGCGTACGAGCAGTACTTC; CDR3: CASNLNAYEQYF
size: NA; J: TRBJ2-1; V: TRBV4-2; D: TRBD2; DNA: TGTGCCAGCAGCCGATTTAAGCGGGACCCCTCCTACAATGAGCAGTTCTTC; CDR3: CASSRFKRDPSYNEQFF
size: once; J: TRBJ2-2; V: TRBV14; D: NA; DNA: TGTGCCAGCAGCCAAGACCGCGGGACAATCGGGACCGGGGAGCTGTTTTTT; CDR3: CASSQDRGTIGTGELFF
size: NA; J: TRBJ2-7; V: TRBV6-6; D: TRBD1; DNA: TGTGCCACCCTGGGACAGGGGAACGAGCAGTACTTC; CDR3: CATLGQGNEQYF
size: NA; J: TRBJ1-1; V: TRBV7-3; D: TRBD1; DNA: TGTGCCAGCAGCTTAGACCTACAGGGGGCCTACACTGAAGCTTTCTTT; CDR3: CASSLDLQGAYTEAFF
size: NA; J: TRBJ1-1; V: TRBV7-9; D: TRBD1; DNA: TGTGCCAGCAGCTTAGCCTCTCAGGGGGCGGCTTTCTTT; CDR3: CASSLASQGAAFF
size: NA; J: TRBJ2-3; V: TRBV5-1; D: TRBD2; DNA: TGCGCCAGCAGCTTGCTGGGAGCGGGAGTCGCAGATACGCAGTATTTT; CDR3: CASSLLGAGVADTQYF
size: NA; J: TRBJ2-7; V: TRBV18; D: TRBD1; DNA: TGTGCCAGCTCACCCCCGGGACAGCCCTCCTACGAGCAGTACTTC; CDR3: CASSPPGQPSYEQYF
size: NA; J: TRBJ2-1; V: TRBV7-8; D: TRBD2; DNA: TGTGCCAGCAGTACTCCAACGGGACTAGCGCCTTTATGGTCCTACAATGAGCAGTTCTTC; CDR3: CASSTPTGLAPLWSYNEQFF
size: once; J: TRBJ2-7; V: TRBV6-1; D: TRBD1; DNA: TGTGCCAGCAGGAACGGGGACAGGGGTTCCTACGAGCAGTACTTC; CDR3: CASRNGDRGSYEQYF
size: NA; J: TRBJ2-3; V: TRBV11-3; D: NA; DNA: TGTGCCAGCAGCACCCAAGGGACAGATACGCAGTATTTT; CDR3: CASSTQGTDTQYF
size: NA; J: TRBJ2-2; V: TRBV2; D: NA; DNA: TGTGCCAGCAGTGAAGAGACAGGGAACACCGGGGAGCTGTTTTTT; CDR3: CASSEETGNTGELFF
size: NA; J: TRBJ1-1; V: TRBV28; D: NA; DNA: TGTGCCAGCAGTCCCCCTGGACGGGGGAACACTGAAGCTTTCTTT; CDR3: CASSPPGRGNTEAFF
size: NA; J: TRBJ2-7; V: TRBV6-6; D: TRBD1; DNA: TGTGCCAGCAGCAAACCGGGACAGGCGTCTTTCGAGCAGTACTTC; CDR3: CASSKPGQASFEQYF
size: NA; J: TRBJ2-1; V: TRBV5-1; D: TRBD2; DNA: TGCGCCAGCAGCCCGGGACTAGGGGGGCGTGAGCAGTTCTTC; CDR3: CASSPGLGGREQFF
size: few; J: TRBJ2-2; V: TRBV28; D: TRBD2; DNA: TGTGCCAGCCGGACGGGAGGGGGCACCGGGGAGCTGTTTTTT; CDR3: CASRTGGGTGELFF
size: NA; J: TRBJ1-1; V: TRBV5-1; D: TRBD1; DNA: TGCGCCAGCAGCTGGCCCTCGACAGGGGCCAGCGAAAGGCCTGAAGCTTTCTTT; CDR3: CASSWPSTGASERPEAFF
size: NA; J: TRBJ2-1; V: TRBV29-1; D: NA; DNA: TGCAGCGTTGACTCTGGCAATGAGCAGTTCTTC; CDR3: CSVDSGNEQFF
size: NA; J: TRBJ2-7; V: TRBV27; D: NA; DNA: TGTGCCAGCCGACGAACCTGGGGCACCACCCCCTACGAGCAGTACTTC; CDR3: CASRRTWGTTPYEQYF
size: NA; J: TRBJ1-1; V: TRBV7-6; D: NA; DNA: TGTGCCAGCAGCCCACGAAGGGCGCACACTGAAGCTTTCTTT; CDR3: CASSPRRAHTEAFF
size: NA; J: TRBJ2-3; V: TRBV20-1; D: NA; DNA: TGCAGTGCTTCAGGGGATACGCAGTATTTT; CDR3: CSASGDTQYF
size: NA; J: TRBJ2-1; V: TRBV28; D: TRBD2; DNA: TGTGCCAGCTTAGCGGGGTCCTACAATGAGCAGTTCTTC; CDR3: CASLAGSYNEQFF
size: NA; J: TRBJ2-1; V: TRBV7-3; D: NA; DNA: TGTGCCAGCAGCCAACAAGGAGGTAATGAGCAGTTCTTC; CDR3: CASSQQGGNEQFF
size: NA; J: TRBJ2-5; V: TRBV5-1; D: TRBD1; DNA: TGCGCCAGCAGCACCGGACAGGGTAGGGTCGAGACCCAGTACTTC; CDR3: CASSTGQGRVETQYF
size: NA; J: TRBJ1-2; V: TRBV6-1; D: TRBD1; DNA: TGTGCCAGCAGTGAAGAAACAGGGGGCGTGTGGTATGGCTACACCTTC; CDR3: CASSEETGGVWYGYTF
size: NA; J: TRBJ1-3; V: TRBV11-2; D: NA; DNA: TGTGCCAGCAGCCCCTCCCAACTCGCCTCGGGTGGAAACACCATATATTTT; CDR3: CASSPSQLASGGNTIYF
size: NA; J: TRBJ2-1; V: TRBV29-1; D: NA; DNA: TGCAGCGTTGGCCCTAGCACTTACAATGAGCAGTTCTTC; CDR3: CSVGPSTYNEQFF
size: once; J: TRBJ2-7; V: TRBV7-2; D: TRBD1; DNA: TGTGCCAGCAGCTACCTCCCGGACAGGACAACGGAGCAGTACTTC; CDR3: CASSYLPDRTTEQYF
size: NA; J: TRBJ2-5; V: TRBV6-1; D: NA; DNA: TGTGCCAGCAGTGAAGCTGGGGTCGGGGAGACCCAGTACTTC; CDR3: CASSEAGVGETQYF
size: NA; J: TRBJ2-1; V: TRBV5-1; D: TRBD1; DNA: TGCGCCAGCAGGATGACAGGGGGCGGGAATGAGCAGTTCTTC; CDR3: CASRMTGGGNEQFF
size: once; J: TRBJ1-3; V: TRBV28; D: NA; DNA: TGTGCCAGCAGTTCGGGACATCGTTCTGGAAACACCATATATTTT; CDR3: CASSSGHRSGNTIYF
size: NA; J: TRBJ2-5; V: TRBV5-1; D: NA; DNA: TGCGCCAGCAGCTTGCGGGGGAGGGAGACCCAGTACTTC; CDR3: CASSLRGRETQYF
size: NA; J: TRBJ1-5; V: TRBV11-2; D: NA; DNA: TGTGCCAGCAGCTCCACCCGGGGAAAGGGTCAGCCCCAGCATTTT; CDR3: CASSSTRGKGQPQHF
size: NA; J: TRBJ2-1; V: TRBV7-8; D: NA; DNA: TGTGCCAGCAGCTTAGGTCAGTACCCCACCGATGAGCAGTTCTTC; CDR3: CASSLGQYPTDEQFF
size: NA; J: TRBJ2-3; V: TRBV27; D: TRBD1; DNA: TGTGCCAGCAGTTCCCGGGACAGGGCAACAGATACGCAGTATTTT; CDR3: CASSSRDRATDTQYF
size: NA; J: TRBJ1-2; V: TRBV19; D: TRBD1; DNA: TGTGCCAGTAGTATATCAGGGGGCGACTATGGCTACACCTTC; CDR3: CASSISGGDYGYTF
size: NA; J: TRBJ2-7; V: TRBV5-4; D: TRBD2; DNA: TGTGCCAGCAGCTCTCTAGCGGGAGGCCCCTACGAGCAGTACTTC; CDR3: CASSSLAGGPYEQYF
size: NA; J: TRBJ2-7; V: TRBV7-6; D: TRBD2; DNA: TGTGCCAGCAGCCGGACTAGCGGGGGATCCTACGAGCAGTACTTC; CDR3: CASSRTSGGSYEQYF
size: NA; J: TRBJ1-2; V: TRBV21-1; D: NA; DNA: TGTGCCAGCAGCAAAGGGGGACTTGATGGCTACACCTTC; CDR3: CASSKGGLDGYTF
size: NA; J: TRBJ2-3; V: TRBV7-2; D: TRBD2; DNA: TGTGCCAGCAGCCCCGGGGGGGTACTCACAGATACGCAGTATTTT; CDR3: CASSPGGVLTDTQYF
size: NA; J: TRBJ2-5; V: TRBV27; D: TRBD2; DNA: TGTGCCAGCAGTTTATTAGCTAGCGGGAGGGGGGAGACCCAGTACTTC; CDR3: CASSLLASGRGETQYF
size: NA; J: TRBJ1-5; V: TRBV6-1; D: NA; DNA: TGTGCCATCAGTGAACAGGACTCGAGCAATCAGCCCCAGCATTTT; CDR3: CAISEQDSSNQPQHF
size: NA; J: TRBJ1-2; V: TRBV28; D: NA; DNA: TGTGCCAGCAGCCTCGACAATAACTATGGCTACACCTTC; CDR3: CASSLDNNYGYTF